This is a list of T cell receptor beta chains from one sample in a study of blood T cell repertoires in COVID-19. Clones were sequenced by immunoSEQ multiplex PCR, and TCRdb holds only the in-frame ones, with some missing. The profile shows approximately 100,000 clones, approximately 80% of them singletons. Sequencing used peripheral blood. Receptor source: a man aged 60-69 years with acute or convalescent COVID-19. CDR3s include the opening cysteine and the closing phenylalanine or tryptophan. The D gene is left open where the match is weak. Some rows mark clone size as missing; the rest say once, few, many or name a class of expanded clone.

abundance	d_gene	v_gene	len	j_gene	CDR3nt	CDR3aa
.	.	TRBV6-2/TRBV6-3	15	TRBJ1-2	TGTGCCAGCAGTTCTGGGACTAACCAGGGAAGTGGCTACACCTTC	CASSSGTNQGSGYTF
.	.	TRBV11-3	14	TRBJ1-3	TGTGCCAGCAGCCACCGGGGTGCTGGAAACACCATATATTTT	CASSHRGAGNTIYF
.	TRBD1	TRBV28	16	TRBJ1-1	TGTGCCAGCAGAAAACCAGGGGGCGGCATGATGACTGAAGCTTTCTTT	CASRKPGGGMMTEAFF
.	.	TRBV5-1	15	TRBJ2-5	TGCGCCAGCAGCTTGTGGTCAGGCGATCGCGAGACCCAGTACTTC	CASSLWSGDRETQYF
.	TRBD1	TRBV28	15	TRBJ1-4	TGTGCCAGCAGTTCCTCGGGACAGGGGACTGAAAAACTGTTTTTT	CASSSSGQGTEKLFF
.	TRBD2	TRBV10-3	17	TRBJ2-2	TGTGCCATCAGTGAACCGGGACTAGCGGGAGATCGCGGGGAGCTGTTTTTT	CAISEPGLAGDRGELFF
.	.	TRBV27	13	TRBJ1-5	TGTGCCAGCAGGGGACTCTTCAATCAGCCCCAGCATTTT	CASRGLFNQPQHF
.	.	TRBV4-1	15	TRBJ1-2	TGCGCCAGCAGCCAAGAGGGGGGAGGGACCTATGGCTACACCTTC	CASSQEGGGTYGYTF
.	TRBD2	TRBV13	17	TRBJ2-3	TGTGCCAGCAGCTTAAAGATGGGGCTAGCGGGGACAGATACGCAGTATTTT	CASSLKMGLAGTDTQYF
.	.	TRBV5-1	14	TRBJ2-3	TGCGCCAGCAGCTTGGGCAGGTTTACAGATACGCAGTATTTT	CASSLGRFTDTQYF
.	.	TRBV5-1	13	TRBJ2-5	TGCGCCAGCAGCCCCAACGAGCGGGAGACCCAGTACTTC	CASSPNERETQYF
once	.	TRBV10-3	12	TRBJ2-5	TGTGCCATCAGTGAGCTCAGGCAGACCCAGTACTTC	CAISELRQTQYF
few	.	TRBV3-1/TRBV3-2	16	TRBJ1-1	TGTGCCAGCAGCCAAGGAGGTGGCAGGGAGAACACTGAAGCTTTCTTT	CASSQGGGRENTEAFF
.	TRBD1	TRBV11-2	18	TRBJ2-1	TGTGCCAGCAGCTTAGAGGGAAGCCGGGACAGGGGGCAAGGTGAGCAGTTCTTC	CASSLEGSRDRGQGEQFF
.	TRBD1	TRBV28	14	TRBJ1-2	TGTGCCAGCAGCCTAGGGACAGAGCACTATGGCTACACCTTC	CASSLGTEHYGYTF
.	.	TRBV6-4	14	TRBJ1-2	TGTGCCAGCAGTGAAGCAGGACTGGGCTATGGCTACACCTTC	CASSEAGLGYGYTF
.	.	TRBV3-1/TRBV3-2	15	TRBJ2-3	TGTGCCAGCAGCAAACTAGCTCTAATGGCCGATACGCAGTATTTT	CASSKLALMADTQYF
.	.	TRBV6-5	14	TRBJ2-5	TGTGCCAGCAGTCGTCCAGGGGTTCGAGAGACCCAGTACTTC	CASSRPGVRETQYF
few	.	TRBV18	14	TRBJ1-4	TGTGCCAGCTCACCAGCCAGGGCTGAGACAAAACTGTTTTTT	CASSPARAETKLFF
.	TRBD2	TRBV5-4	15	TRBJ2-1	TGTGCCAGCAGCCACCCTAGCGGGAGGTTAAATGAGCAGTTCTTC	CASSHPSGRLNEQFF
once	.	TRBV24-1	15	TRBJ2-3	TGTGCCACCAGTGATTTGGGCCGGGGCACAGATACGCAGTATTTT	CATSDLGRGTDTQYF
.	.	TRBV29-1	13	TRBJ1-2	TGCAGCGTTGAGAACAGGGTGGGCTATGGCTACACCTTC	CSVENRVGYGYTF
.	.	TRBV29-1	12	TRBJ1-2	TGCAGCGTTGAGGGGCAGGCCCCGGGCTACACCTTC	CSVEGQAPGYTF
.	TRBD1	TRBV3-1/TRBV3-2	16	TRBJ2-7	TGTGCCAGCAGCCGAGGTCCGGCAGGGGGTTACTACGAGCAGTACTTC	CASSRGPAGGYYEQYF
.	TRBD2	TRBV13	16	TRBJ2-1	TGTGCCAGCAGCCCCCGGACTAGCGGGAGTATCCACGAGCAGTTCTTC	CASSPRTSGSIHEQFF
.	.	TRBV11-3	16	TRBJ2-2	TGTGCCAGCAGCTTATTTAGCGGCGCGAACACCGGGGAGCTGTTTTTT	CASSLFSGANTGELFF
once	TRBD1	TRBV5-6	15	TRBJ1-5	TGTGCCAGCAGCCAAGCAGGGGGCCTAGGTCAGCCCCAGCATTTT	CASSQAGGLGQPQHF
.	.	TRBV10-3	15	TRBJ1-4	TGTGCCATCAGTGAGTCCAGGGAACGAAGGGAAAAACTGTTTTTT	CAISESRERREKLFF
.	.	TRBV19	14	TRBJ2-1	TGTGCCAGTTTGGAGGTGGGGGGTAGCGATGAGCAGTTCTTC	CASLEVGGSDEQFF
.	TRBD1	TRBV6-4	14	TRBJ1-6	TGTGCCAGCAGTGACCGGGACAGAAATTCACCCCTCCACTTT	CASSDRDRNSPLHF
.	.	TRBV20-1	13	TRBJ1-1	TGCAGTGCTAGTTTCCGGGGGAACACTGAAGCTTTCTTT	CSASFRGNTEAFF
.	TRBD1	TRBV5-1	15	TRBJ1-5	TGCGCCAGCAGCTTGGGACAGGGGGTTTCTGAGCCCCAGCATTTT	CASSLGQGVSEPQHF
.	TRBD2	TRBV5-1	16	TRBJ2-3	TGCGCCAGCAGGCTCCTGACAGCGGGAGGGCCTGATACGCAGTATTTT	CASRLLTAGGPDTQYF
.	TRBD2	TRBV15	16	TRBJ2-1	TGTGCCACCAGCAGAGATAGAGCGGGAGGCTACAATGAGCAGTTCTTC	CATSRDRAGGYNEQFF
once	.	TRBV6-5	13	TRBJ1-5	TGTGCCGTCAGTCAGGGGAGCAATCAGCCCCAGCATTTT	CAVSQGSNQPQHF
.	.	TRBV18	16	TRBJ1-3	TGTGCCAGCTCACCACAGGAGGGTGCCTCTGGAAACACCATATATTTT	CASSPQEGASGNTIYF
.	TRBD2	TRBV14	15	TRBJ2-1	TGTGCCAGCAGCCTCTCACCGGGACTAGCGGGGGGGCGGTTCTTC	CASSLSPGLAGGRFF
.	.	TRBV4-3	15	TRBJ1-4	TGCGCCAGCAGCCAAGATTGGCGGGGAAATGAAAAACTGTTTTTT	CASSQDWRGNEKLFF
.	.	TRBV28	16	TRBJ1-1	TGTGCCAGCAGTTTCTTTAGGGGTAAGGGGAACACTGAAGCTTTCTTT	CASSFFRGKGNTEAFF
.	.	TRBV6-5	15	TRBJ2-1	TGTGCCAGCAGTCAGACGGACAGAGCTTACAATGAGCAGTTCTTC	CASSQTDRAYNEQFF
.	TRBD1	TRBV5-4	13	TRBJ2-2	TGTGCCAGCAGCCGGGACAGGGGCGGGGAGCTGTTTTTT	CASSRDRGGELFF
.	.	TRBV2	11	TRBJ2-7	TGTGCCAGCAGTGAACACTACGAGCAGTACTTC	CASSEHYEQYF
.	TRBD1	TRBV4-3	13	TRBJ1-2	TGCGCCAGCAGCCAGACAGGGAACTATGGCTACACCTTC	CASSQTGNYGYTF
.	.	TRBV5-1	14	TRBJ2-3	TGCGCCAGCAGCTTGCGAAAGGGGGCAGATACGCAGTATTTT	CASSLRKGADTQYF
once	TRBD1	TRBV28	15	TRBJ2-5	TGTGCCAGCAATGGGGACAGGGGGCTTGGGGAGACCCAGTACTTC	CASNGDRGLGETQYF
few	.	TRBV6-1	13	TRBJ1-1	TGTGCCAGCAGTGAAGCGGTGGGGCCTGAAGCTTTCTTT	CASSEAVGPEAFF
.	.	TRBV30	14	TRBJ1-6	TGTGCCTGGAGTCAGGGTATCGGTAATTCACCCCTCCACTTT	CAWSQGIGNSPLHF
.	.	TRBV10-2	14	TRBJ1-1	TGCGCCAGCACCACAGGGTCGGGGAGCACTGAAGCTTTCTTT	CASTTGSGSTEAFF
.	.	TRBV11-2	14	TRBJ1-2	TGTGCCAGCAGCTTAGACGAGACACGAGGGGGCTACACCTTC	CASSLDETRGGYTF